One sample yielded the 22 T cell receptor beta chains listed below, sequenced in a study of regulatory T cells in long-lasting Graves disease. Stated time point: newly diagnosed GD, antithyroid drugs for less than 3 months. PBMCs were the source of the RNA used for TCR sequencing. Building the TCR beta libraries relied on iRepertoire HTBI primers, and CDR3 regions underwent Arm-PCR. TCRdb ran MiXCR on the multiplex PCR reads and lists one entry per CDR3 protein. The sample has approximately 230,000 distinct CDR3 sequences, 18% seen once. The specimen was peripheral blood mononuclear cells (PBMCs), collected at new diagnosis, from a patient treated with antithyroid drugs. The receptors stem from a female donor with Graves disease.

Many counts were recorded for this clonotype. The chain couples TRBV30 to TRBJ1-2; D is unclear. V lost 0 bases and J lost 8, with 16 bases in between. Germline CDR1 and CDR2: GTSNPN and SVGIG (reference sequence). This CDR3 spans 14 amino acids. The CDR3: CAWSVPGISPGYTF. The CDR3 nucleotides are TGTGCCTGGAGTGTACCAGGCATATCGCCCGGCTACACCTTC.

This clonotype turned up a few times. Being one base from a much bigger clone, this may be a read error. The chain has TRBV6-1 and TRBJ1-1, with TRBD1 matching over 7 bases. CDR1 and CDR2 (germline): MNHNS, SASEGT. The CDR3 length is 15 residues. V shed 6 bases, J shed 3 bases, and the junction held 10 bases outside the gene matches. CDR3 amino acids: CASRGLFTGDTEAFF. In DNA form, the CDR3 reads TGTGCCAGCAGAGGCTTATTTACAGGGGACACTGAAGCTTTCTTT.

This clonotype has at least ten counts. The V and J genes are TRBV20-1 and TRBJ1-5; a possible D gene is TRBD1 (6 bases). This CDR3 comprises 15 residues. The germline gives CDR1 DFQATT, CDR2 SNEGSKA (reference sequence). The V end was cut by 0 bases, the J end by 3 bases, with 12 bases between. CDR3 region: CSARETGGFNQPQHF. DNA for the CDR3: TGCAGTGCTAGAGAGACGGGGGGCTTCAATCAGCCCCAGCATTTT.

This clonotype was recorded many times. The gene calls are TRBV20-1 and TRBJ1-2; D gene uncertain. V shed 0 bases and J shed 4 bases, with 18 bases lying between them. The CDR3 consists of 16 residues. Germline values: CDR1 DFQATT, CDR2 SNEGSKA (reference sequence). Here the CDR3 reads CSARDHSSKRLYGYTF. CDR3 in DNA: TGCAGTGCTAGAGATCACAGCTCGAAAAGACTCTATGGCTACACCTTC.

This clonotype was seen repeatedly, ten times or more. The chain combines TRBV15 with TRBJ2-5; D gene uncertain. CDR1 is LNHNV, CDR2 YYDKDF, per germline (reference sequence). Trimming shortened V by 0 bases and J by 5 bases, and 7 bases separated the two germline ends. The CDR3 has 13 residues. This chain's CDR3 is CATSREGPETQYF. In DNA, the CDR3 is TGTGCCACCAGCAGAGAAGGGCCGGAGACCCAGTACTTC.

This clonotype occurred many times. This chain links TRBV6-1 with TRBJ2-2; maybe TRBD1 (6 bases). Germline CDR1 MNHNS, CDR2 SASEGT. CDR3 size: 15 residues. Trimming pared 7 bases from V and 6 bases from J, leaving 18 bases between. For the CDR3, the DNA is TGTGCCAGCAAACAGGGTTATGTCGGTGCCGGGGAGCTGTTTTTT. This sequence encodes CASKQGYVGAGELFF.

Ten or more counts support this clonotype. The DNA of the CDR3 is TGTGCCAGCAGTCACTTAGCGCGGGATACGCAGTATTTT. Its protein is CASSHLARDTQYF. The V call is TRBV12-3 or TRBV12-4, the J call TRBJ2-3, with a possible D match to TRBD2 (5 bases). Trimming pared 5 bases from V and 6 bases from J, leaving 12 bases between. The CDR3 has 13 amino acids.

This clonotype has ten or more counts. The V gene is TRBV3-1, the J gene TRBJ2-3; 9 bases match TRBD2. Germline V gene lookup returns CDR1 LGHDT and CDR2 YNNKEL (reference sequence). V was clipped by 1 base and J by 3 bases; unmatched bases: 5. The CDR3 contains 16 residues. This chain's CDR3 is CASSQAAGGWTDTQYF. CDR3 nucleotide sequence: TGTGCCAGCAGCCAAGCCGCGGGGGGGTGGACAGATACGCAGTATTTT.

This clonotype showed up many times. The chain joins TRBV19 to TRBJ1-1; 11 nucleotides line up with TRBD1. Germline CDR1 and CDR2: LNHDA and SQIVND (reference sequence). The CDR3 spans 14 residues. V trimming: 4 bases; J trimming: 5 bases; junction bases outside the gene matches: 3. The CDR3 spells CASSRDRGWTEAFF. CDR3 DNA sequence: TGTGCCAGTAGTAGGGACAGGGGGTGGACTGAAGCTTTCTTT. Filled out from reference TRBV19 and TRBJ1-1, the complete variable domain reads DGGITQSPKYLFRKEGQNVTLSCEQNLNHDAMYWYRQDPGQGLRLIYYSQIVNDFQKGDIAEGYSVSREKKESFPLTVTSAQKNPTAFYLCASSRDRGWTEAFFGQGTRLTVV.

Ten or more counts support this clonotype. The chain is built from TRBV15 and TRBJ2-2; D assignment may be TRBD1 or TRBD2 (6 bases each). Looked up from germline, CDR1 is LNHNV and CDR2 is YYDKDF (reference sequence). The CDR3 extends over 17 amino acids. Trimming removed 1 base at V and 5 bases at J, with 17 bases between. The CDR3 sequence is CATSRVAPEGETGELFF. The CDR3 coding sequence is TGTGCCACCAGCAGAGTAGCTCCGGAGGGGGAAACCGGGGAGCTGTTTTTT.

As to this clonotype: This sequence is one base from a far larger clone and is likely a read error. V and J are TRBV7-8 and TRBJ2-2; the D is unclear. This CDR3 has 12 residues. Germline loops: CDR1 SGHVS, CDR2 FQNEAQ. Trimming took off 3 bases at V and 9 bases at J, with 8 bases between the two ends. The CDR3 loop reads CASSFLGWELFF. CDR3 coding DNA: TGTGCCAGCAGCTTCCTTGGCTGGGAGCTGTTTTTT.

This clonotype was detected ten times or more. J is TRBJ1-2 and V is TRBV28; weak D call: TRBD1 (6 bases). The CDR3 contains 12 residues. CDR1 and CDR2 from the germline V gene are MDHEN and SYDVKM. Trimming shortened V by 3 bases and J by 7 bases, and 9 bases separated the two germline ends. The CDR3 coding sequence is TGTGCCAGCAGTTTTGGAGGGGGTGGCTACACCTTC. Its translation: CASSFGGGGYTF.

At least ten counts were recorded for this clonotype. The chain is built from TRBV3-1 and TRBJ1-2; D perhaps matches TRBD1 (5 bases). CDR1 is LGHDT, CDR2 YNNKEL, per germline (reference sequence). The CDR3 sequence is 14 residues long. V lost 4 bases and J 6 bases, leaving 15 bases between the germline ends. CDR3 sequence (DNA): TGTGCCAGCAGCCCCGATCAGGCAGGGAATGGCTACACCTTC. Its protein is CASSPDQAGNGYTF. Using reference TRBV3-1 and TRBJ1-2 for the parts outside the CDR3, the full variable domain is DTAVSQTPKYLVTQMGNDKSIKCEQNLGHDTMYWYKQDSKKFLKIMFSYNNKELIINETVPNRFSPKSPDKAHLNLHINSLELGDSAVYFCASSPDQAGNGYTFGSGTRLTVV.

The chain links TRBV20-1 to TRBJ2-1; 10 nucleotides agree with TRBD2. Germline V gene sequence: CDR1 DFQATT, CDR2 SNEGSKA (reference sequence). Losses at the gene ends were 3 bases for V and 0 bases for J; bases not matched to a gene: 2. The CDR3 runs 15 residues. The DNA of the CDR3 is TGCAGTGCTAGCACTAGCGGGGACTCCTACAATGAGCAGTTCTTC. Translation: CSASTSGDSYNEQFF.

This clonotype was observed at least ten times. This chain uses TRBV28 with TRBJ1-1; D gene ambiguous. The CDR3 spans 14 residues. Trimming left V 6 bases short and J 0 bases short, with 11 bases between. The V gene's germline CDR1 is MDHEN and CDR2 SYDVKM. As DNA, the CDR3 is TGTGCCAGCAGCTTAATACCGATGAACACTGAAGCTTTCTTT. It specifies CASSLIPMNTEAFF. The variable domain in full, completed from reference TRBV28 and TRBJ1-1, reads DVKVTQSSRYLVKRTGEKVFLECVQDMDHENMFWYRQDPGLGLRLIYFSYDVKMKEKGDIPEGYSVSREKKERFSLILESASTNQTSMYLCASSLIPMNTEAFFGQGTRLTVV.

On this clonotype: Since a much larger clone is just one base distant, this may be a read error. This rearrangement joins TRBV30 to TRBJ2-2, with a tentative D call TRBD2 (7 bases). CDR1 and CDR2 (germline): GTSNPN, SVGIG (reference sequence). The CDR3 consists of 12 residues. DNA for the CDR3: TGTGCCCACTCGGGGGCCGGCGGGGGGCTGTTTTTT. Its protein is CAHSGAGGGLFF.

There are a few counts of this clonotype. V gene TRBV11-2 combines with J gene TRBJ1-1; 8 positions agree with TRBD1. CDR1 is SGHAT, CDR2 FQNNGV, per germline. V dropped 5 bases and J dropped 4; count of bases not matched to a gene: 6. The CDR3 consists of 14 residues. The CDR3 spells CASSPRTGSTEAFF. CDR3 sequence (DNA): TGTGCCAGCAGCCCACGGACAGGGAGCACTGAAGCTTTCTTT.

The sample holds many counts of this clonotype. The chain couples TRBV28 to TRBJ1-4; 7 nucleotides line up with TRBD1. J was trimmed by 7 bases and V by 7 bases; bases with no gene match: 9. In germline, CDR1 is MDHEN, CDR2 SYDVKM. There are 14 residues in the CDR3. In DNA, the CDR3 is TGTGCCAGCAAGTCAGGGACAGCGGTTGAAAAACTGTTTTTT. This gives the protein CASKSGTAVEKLFF.

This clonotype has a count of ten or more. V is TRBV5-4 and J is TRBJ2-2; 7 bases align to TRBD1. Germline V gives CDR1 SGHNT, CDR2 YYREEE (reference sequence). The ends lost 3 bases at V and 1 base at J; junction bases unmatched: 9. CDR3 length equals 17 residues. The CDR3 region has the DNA TGTGCCAGCAGCTCGCTCCGGGACAGACTGAACACCGGGGAGCTGTTTTTT. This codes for CASSSLRDRLNTGELFF.

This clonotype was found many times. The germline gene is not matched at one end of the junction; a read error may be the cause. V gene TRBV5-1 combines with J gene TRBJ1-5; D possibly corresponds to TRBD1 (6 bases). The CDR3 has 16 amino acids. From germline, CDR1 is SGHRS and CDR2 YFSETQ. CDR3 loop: CASSLFVGQGNQPQHF. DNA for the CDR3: TGTGCCAGCAGCTTGTTCGTGGGACAAGGTAATCAGCCCCAGCATTTT. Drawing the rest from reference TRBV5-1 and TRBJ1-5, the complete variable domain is KAGVTQTPRYLIKTRGQQVTLSCSPISGHRSVSWYQQTPGQGLQFLFEYFSETQRNKGNFPGRFSGRQFSNSRSEMNVSTLELGDSALYLCASSLFVGQGNQPQHFGDGTRLSIL.

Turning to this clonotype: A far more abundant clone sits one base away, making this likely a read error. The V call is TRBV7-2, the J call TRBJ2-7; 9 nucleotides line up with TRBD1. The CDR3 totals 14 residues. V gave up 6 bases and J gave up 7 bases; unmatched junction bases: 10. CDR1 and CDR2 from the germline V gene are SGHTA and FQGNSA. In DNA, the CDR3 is TGTGCCAGCAGTCCCGGGACAGGGACGAGAGAGCAGTACTTC. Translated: CASSPGTGTREQYF.

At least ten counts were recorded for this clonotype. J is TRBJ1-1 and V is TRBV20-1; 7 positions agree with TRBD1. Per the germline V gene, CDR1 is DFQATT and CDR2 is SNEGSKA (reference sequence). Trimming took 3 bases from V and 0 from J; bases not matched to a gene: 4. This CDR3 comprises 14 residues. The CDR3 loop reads CSASTGTVNTEAFF. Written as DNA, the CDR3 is TGCAGTGCTAGCACCGGGACAGTGAACACTGAAGCTTTCTTT.